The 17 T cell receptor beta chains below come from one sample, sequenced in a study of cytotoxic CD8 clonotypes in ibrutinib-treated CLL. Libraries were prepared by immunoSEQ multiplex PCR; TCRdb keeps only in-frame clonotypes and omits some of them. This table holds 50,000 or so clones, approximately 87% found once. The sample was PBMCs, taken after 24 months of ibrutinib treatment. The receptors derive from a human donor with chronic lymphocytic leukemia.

The chain's CDR3 is CAWNAGGGPGAQYF. Here the CDR3 DNA reads TGTGCCTGGAACGCGGGAGGGGGCCCAGGGGCCCAGTACTTC. The chain joins TRBV30 to TRBJ2-5, with TRBD2 matching over 9 bases. The germline gives CDR1 GTSNPN, CDR2 SVGIG (reference sequence). The CDR3 covers 14 residues. J was trimmed by 9 bases and V by 4 bases; bases with no gene match: 12.

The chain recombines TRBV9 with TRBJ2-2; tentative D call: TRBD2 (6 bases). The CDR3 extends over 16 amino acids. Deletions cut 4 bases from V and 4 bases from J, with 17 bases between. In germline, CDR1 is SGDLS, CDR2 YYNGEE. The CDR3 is CASSPTSLRRTGELFF. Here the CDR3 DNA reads TGTGCCAGCAGCCCCACTAGCCTACGTCGCACCGGGGAGCTGTTTTTT. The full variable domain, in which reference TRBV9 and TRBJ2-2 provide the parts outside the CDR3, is DSGVTQTPKHLITATGQRVTLRCSPRSGDLSVYWYQQSLDQGLQFLIQYYNGEERAKGNILERFSAQQFPDLHSELNLSSLELGDSALYFCASSPTSLRRTGELFFGEGSRLTVL.

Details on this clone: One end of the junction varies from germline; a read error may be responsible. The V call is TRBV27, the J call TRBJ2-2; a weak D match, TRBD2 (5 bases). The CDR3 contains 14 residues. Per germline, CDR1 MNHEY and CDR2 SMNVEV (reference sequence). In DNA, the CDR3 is TGTGCCAGCAGTTTATCAGGAGGCCCTGGGGATCTGTTTTTT. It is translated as CASSLSGGPGDLFF.

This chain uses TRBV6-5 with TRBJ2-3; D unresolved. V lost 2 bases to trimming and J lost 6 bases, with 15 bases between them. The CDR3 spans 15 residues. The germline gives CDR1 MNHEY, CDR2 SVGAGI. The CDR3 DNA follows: TGTGCCAGCAGTTACCGGCTAGTCCCCCAGGATACGCAGTATTTT. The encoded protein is CASSYRLVPQDTQYF.

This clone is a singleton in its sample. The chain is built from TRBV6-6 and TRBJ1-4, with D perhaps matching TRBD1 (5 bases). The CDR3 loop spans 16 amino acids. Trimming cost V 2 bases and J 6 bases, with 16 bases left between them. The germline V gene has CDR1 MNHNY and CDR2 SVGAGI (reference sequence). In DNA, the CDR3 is TGTGCCAGCAGTTACCGTTCGGGGCTGGGGGATGAAAAACTGTTTTTT. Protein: CASSYRSGLGDEKLFF.

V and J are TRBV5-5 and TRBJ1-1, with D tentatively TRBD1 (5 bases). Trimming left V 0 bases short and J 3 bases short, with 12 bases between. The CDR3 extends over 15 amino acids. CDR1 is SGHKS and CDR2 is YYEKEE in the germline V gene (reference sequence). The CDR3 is CASSLEVGAHTEAFF. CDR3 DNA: TGTGCCAGCAGCTTGGAAGTAGGGGCCCACACTGAAGCTTTCTTT. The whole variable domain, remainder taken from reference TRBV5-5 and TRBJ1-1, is DAGVTQSPTHLIKTRGQQVTLRCSPISGHKSVSWYQQVLGQGPQFIFQYYEKEERGRGNFPDRFSARQFPNYSSELNVNALLLGDSALYLCASSLEVGAHTEAFFGQGTRLTVV.

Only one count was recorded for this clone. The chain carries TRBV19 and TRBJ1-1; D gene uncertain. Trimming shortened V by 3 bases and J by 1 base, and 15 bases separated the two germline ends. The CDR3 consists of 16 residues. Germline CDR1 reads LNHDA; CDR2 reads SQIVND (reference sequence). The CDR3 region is CASSIGDGGQNTEAFF. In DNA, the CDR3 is TGTGCCAGTAGTATTGGGGATGGCGGTCAGAACACTGAAGCTTTCTTT.

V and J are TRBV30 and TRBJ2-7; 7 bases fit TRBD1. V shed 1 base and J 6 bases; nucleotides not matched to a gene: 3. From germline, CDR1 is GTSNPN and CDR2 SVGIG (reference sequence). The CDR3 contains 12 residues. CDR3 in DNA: TGTGCCTGGAGTGCCCGACAGGGCGAGCAGTACTTC. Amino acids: CAWSARQGEQYF.

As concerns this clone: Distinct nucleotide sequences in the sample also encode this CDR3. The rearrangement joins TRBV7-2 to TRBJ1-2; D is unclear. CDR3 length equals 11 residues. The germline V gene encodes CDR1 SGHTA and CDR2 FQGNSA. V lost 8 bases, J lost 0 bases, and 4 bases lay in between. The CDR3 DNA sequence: TGTGCCAGCTCATCTAACTATGGCTACACCTTC. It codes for CASSSNYGYTF.

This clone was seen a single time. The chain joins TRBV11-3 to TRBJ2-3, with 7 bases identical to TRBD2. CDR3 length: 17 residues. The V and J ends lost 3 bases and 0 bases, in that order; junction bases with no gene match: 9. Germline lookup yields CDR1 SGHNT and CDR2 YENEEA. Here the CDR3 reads CASSLGLGLTSTDTQYF. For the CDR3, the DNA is TGTGCCAGCAGCTTGGGTTTGGGACTAACTAGCACAGATACGCAGTATTTT.

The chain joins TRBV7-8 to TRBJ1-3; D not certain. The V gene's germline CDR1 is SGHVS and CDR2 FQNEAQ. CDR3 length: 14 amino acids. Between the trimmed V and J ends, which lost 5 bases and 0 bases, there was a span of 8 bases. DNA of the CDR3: TGTGCCAGCAGCCAGACATCCTCTGGAAACACCATATATTTT. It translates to CASSQTSSGNTIYF.

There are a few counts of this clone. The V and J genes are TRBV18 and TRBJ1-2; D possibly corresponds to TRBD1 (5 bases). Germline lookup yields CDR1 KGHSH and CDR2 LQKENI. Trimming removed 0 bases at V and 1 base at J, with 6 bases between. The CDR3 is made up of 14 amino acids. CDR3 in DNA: TGTGCCAGCTCACCACCCGACAGTAACTATGGCTACACCTTC. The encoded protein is CASSPPDSNYGYTF.

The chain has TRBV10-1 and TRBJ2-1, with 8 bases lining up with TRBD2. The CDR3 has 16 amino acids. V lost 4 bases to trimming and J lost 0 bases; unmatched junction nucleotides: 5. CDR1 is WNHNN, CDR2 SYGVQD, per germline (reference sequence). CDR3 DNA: TGCGCCAGCAGTGCAATAACTAGCGGCTCCTACAATGAGCAGTTCTTC. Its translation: CASSAITSGSYNEQFF.

For the CDR3, the DNA is TGTGCCAGCAGCCCGGGACTAGCGGGACGTTACTCTGGGGCCAACGTCCTGACTTTC. Protein product: CASSPGLAGRYSGANVLTF. The chain uses TRBV7-2 and TRBJ2-6, with 13 bases that match TRBD2. The V and J ends lost 5 bases and 0 bases, in that order; junction bases with no gene match: 7. The CDR3 totals 19 residues. Germline V gives CDR1 SGHTA, CDR2 FQGNSA.

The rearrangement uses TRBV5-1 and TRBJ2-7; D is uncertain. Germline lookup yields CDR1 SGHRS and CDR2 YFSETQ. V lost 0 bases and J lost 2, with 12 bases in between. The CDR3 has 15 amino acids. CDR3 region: CASSLEDSRPYEQYF. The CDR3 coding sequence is TGCGCCAGCAGCTTGGAGGATAGCCGACCCTACGAGCAGTACTTC.

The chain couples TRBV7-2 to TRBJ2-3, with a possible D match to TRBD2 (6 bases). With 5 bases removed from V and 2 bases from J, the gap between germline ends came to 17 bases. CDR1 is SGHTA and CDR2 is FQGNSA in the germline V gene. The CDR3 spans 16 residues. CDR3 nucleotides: TGTGCCAGCAGCCGTAACCCCGGGGGACTCACAGATACGCAGTATTTT. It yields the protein CASSRNPGGLTDTQYF.

The DNA for the CDR3 is TGTGCCAGCAGCCCCGGACAGGGGTCCCCCTACGAGCAGTACTTC. This translates into CASSPGQGSPYEQYF. V is TRBV7-2 and J is TRBJ2-7; the match to TRBD1 covers 9 bases. The germline V gene has CDR1 SGHTA and CDR2 FQGNSA. V trimming: 5 bases; J trimming: 2 bases; junction bases outside the gene matches: 7. The CDR3 is 15 amino acids.